A single T cell receptor (beta chain) is shown here with its context. Antigen: not known. The CDR3 length is 17 residues. V dropped 3 bases and J dropped 4 bases, with 21 bases sitting between them. Germline-derived CDR1 and CDR2 are MDHEN and SYDVKM. This record comes from a study of shared clonotypes between healthy human individuals. About the study: The cohort had a couple of women and a few men, ages 18 to 49. Study-level findings and limits: The four-donor shared clonotypes exceeded non-shared clonotypes in generation probability, with non-shared ones scoring lower.

Caucasian adults living in Nashville, Tennessee, provided all samples. The table came from immunoSEQ multiplex PCR; TCRdb's copy has only in-frame clones and leaves some out. The sample gives 740,000 or so clones, around four fifths of which show up once; more than 1.5% is in the top ten. The rearrangement joins TRBV28 to TRBJ1-2; the D gene is possibly TRBD1 (5 bases). This clonotype was obtained from a woman aged 25 to 45 in good health. The sequencing sample was made of memory CD4+ T cells sorted from blood. The subset here: CD45RA-negative fraction. The chain's CDR3 is CASSLLLKDKLSYGYTF. The CDR3 DNA reads TGTGCCAGCAGTTTGTTACTAAAGGACAAACTAAGCTATGGCTACACCTTC.